This T cell receptor (beta chain) was obtained from a study of T-cell memory formation after mild COVID-19. Overall study: TCR clusters showed largely donor specificity.

The TCR alpha and TCR beta cDNA libraries, bearing sample barcodes and UMIs, were generated by 5'RACE using constant-segment primers. TCRdb processed the 5' RACE reads anew with MiXCR; each CDR3 protein has one entry. This table holds tens of thousands of distinct CDR3 sequences, about 6.8% found once. The sequenced sample was PBMCs or a T cell subset sorted from them (not recorded which). The sequence came from an adult who had mild COVID-19 (a few samples of this study predate the infection). Cell type and time point are not known.

The chain's CDR3 is CASSVGGDSYEQYF. CDR3 DNA sequence: TGTGCCAGCAGCGTAGGAGGGGACTCCTACGAGCAGTACTTC. This chain joins TRBV9 and TRBJ2-7; the D gene could be TRBD1 or TRBD2 (5 bases each). The germline V and J ends were trimmed by 0 bases and 0 bases, with 7 bases remaining between them. Germline assignment: CDR1 SGDLS and CDR2 YYNGEE. The CDR3 totals 14 residues.